The 26 T cell receptor beta chains below all came from one sample that was sequenced in a study of identical twins. MiXCR was run by TCRdb on the 5' RACE reads, yielding one entry per CDR3 protein. The sample includes over 200,000 distinct CDR3 sequences, roughly 10% of them seen just once. The sequenced sample consisted of memory T cells sorted from blood. These receptors came from a man between 45 and 60 years old in good health.

This chain links TRBV11-2 with TRBJ2-1; 12 bases match TRBD2. CDR3 length: 18 residues. J gave up 8 bases and V 5 bases, and 16 bases lay outside the gene matches. Germline V CDR1 and CDR2: SGHAT, FQNNGV. This CDR3 is CASSPPRGLAGGLHEQFF. In DNA, the CDR3 is TGTGCCAGCAGCCCCCCCAGAGGTCTAGCGGGAGGGCTCCATGAGCAGTTCTTC. Combining the CDR3 with reference TRBV11-2 and TRBJ2-1 gives the whole variable domain EAGVAQSPRYKIIEKRQSVAFWCNPISGHATLYWYQQILGQGPKLLIQFQNNGVVDDSQLPKDRFSAERLKGVDSTLKIQPAKLEDSAVYLCASSPPRGLAGGLHEQFFGPGTRLTVL.

The CDR3 DNA reads TGCGCCAGCAGCTTAGTTAGGGCGGGGGCCTCCACAGATACGCAGTATTTT. It codes for CASSLVRAGASTDTQYF. This chain connects TRBV5-1 to TRBJ2-3, with D maybe TRBD2 (7 bases). Germline V gives CDR1 SGHRS, CDR2 YFSETQ. V was pared by 2 bases and J by 2 bases, with 18 bases between. This CDR3 comprises 17 residues.

This clonotype showed up just a few times. V is TRBV2 and J is TRBJ2-5; 12 bases fit TRBD1. Trimming cost V 1 base and J 7 bases; bases outside gene matches: 4. This CDR3 comprises 15 residues. The germline gives CDR1 SNHLY, CDR2 FYNNEI. In nucleotides, the CDR3 is TGTGCCAGCAGTGAAGGGGGGACAGGGGGCATGACCCAGTACTTC. Amino acids: CASSEGGTGGMTQYF.

This clonotype was seen many times. The chain employs TRBV18 and TRBJ1-5; D is uncertain. This CDR3 has 13 residues. V was pared by 2 bases and J by 4 bases, with 6 bases between. CDR1 is KGHSH, CDR2 LQKENI, per germline. CDR3 DNA: TGTGCCAGCTCACCAGTGAGGAATCAGCCCCAGCATTTT. This encodes CASSPVRNQPQHF.

This clonotype has a count of ten or more. The V call is TRBV10-3, the J call TRBJ1-1; no reliable D call. The CDR3 covers 12 residues. CDR1 and CDR2 from the germline V gene are ENHRY and SYGVKD. V dropped 4 bases and J dropped 2 bases, with 5 bases sitting between them. DNA of the CDR3: TGTGCCATCAGTGGGGTCAACACTGAAGCTTTCTTT. The encoded protein is CAISGVNTEAFF.

This clonotype showed up many times. V gene TRBV28 combines with J gene TRBJ2-3; no definite D call. The CDR3 sequence is 16 residues long. Trimming took off 2 bases at V and 0 bases at J, with 12 bases between the two ends. Per germline, CDR1 MDHEN and CDR2 SYDVKM. The CDR3 spells CASSLGSSVSTDTQYF. Written as DNA, the CDR3 is TGTGCCAGCAGTTTAGGCTCGTCAGTGAGCACAGATACGCAGTATTTT.

This clonotype was detected ten times or more. The chain couples TRBV20-1 to TRBJ2-1; tentative D call: TRBD2 (6 bases). V shed 3 bases and J shed 0 bases, with 9 bases lying between them. CDR1 and CDR2 from the germline V gene are DFQATT and SNEGSKA (reference sequence). This CDR3 has 14 amino acids. The CDR3 DNA is TGCAGTGCTAGTGGGCGGGGCTCCTACAATGAGCAGTTCTTC. The encoded protein is CSASGRGSYNEQFF.

The chain carries TRBV6-1 and TRBJ2-3, with D possibly called TRBD1 or TRBD2 (5 bases each). Per the germline V gene, CDR1 is MNHNS and CDR2 is SASEGT. Deletions cut 7 bases from V and 4 bases from J, with 15 bases between. The CDR3 has 14 residues. CDR3 DNA: TGTGCCAGCACCTGGGGGAGTTCCTCAGATACGCAGTATTTT. Amino acids: CASTWGSSSDTQYF.

The chain uses TRBV6-1 and TRBJ1-2, with TRBD1 as a possible D gene (6 bases). Trimming shortened V by 7 bases and J by 5 bases, and 17 bases separated the two germline ends. The CDR3 has 14 residues. Germline CDR1 reads MNHNS; CDR2 reads SASEGT. CDR3 sequence reads: CASNIQGFKYGYTF. CDR3 in DNA: TGTGCCAGCAACATACAGGGATTTAAATATGGCTACACCTTC.

The chain couples TRBV28 to TRBJ1-6; D gene unclear. The V end lost 6 bases, the J end lost 7 bases, and 19 bases lay between the germline ends. Germline CDR1 is MDHEN and CDR2 is SYDVKM. This CDR3 has 16 amino acids. The CDR3 nucleotides are TGTGCCAGCAGGTTAGGGCTCAGCGGGGAAAATTCACCCCTCCACTTT. Its translation: CASRLGLSGENSPLHF.

This clonotype was detected many times. The chain recombines TRBV12-3 or TRBV12-4 with TRBJ2-7; D gene uncertain. The CDR3 contains 11 residues. Trimming stripped 2 bases from V and 7 bases from J, with 6 bases between. The CDR3 is CASSLNWEQYF. The DNA of the CDR3 is TGTGCCAGCAGTTTAAATTGGGAGCAGTACTTC.

CDR3 loop: CASSRRGADGYTF. The CDR3 DNA reads TGTGCCAGCAGCCGCAGGGGGGCGGATGGCTACACCTTC. The chain recombines TRBV4-2 with TRBJ1-2; 7 bases match TRBD1. CDR3 size: 13 residues. V trimming: 4 bases; J trimming: 6 bases; junction bases outside the gene matches: 5. CDR1 and CDR2 (germline): LGHNA, YNFKEQ.

This clonotype was detected many times. The V call is TRBV5-1, the J call TRBJ2-1, with 7 bases matching TRBD1. Trimming removed 4 bases from V and 0 bases from J; junction bases left unmatched: 10. The CDR3 sequence is 17 residues long. Germline values: CDR1 SGHRS, CDR2 YFSETQ. CDR3 bases: TGCGCCAGCAGCACGCCGGGACAGCAGAGCTCCTACAATGAGCAGTTCTTC. Its protein product is CASSTPGQQSSYNEQFF.

The chain is built from TRBV28 and TRBJ2-7; 10 nucleotides agree with TRBD1. Looked up from germline, CDR1 is MDHEN and CDR2 is SYDVKM. The CDR3 totals 15 residues. With V trimmed by 5 bases and J by 3 bases, 7 bases remained unmatched. CDR3 DNA sequence: TGTGCCAGCAGTCGTCCGACAGGGGGCCTCTACGAGCAGTACTTC. Protein sequence: CASSRPTGGLYEQYF.

In its sample, this clonotype was seen many times. The J gene is TRBJ2-2, the V gene TRBV4-1; TRBD1 aligns across 7 bases. CDR1 is MGHRA and CDR2 is YSYEKL in the germline V gene. The CDR3 totals 15 residues. Trimming took 1 base from V and 3 from J; bases not matched to a gene: 2. DNA of the CDR3: TGCGCCAGCAGCCAAGGGGACAGTGACACCGGGGAGCTGTTTTTT. This sequence encodes CASSQGDSDTGELFF.

In its sample, this clonotype was seen many times. J is TRBJ2-1 and V is TRBV6-5; 14 nucleotides line up with TRBD2. After removal of 2 bases from V and 6 bases from J, the junction contained 0 bases not matched to a gene. Germline assignment: CDR1 MNHEY and CDR2 SVGAGI. This CDR3 has 15 residues. CDR3 protein: CASSYGTSGSNEQFF. The CDR3 coding sequence is TGTGCCAGCAGTTACGGGACTAGCGGGAGCAATGAGCAGTTCTTC.

This clonotype was counted only a few times. The genes are TRBV29-1 and TRBJ1-2, with D maybe TRBD1 (6 bases). The CDR3 sequence is 14 residues long. V was pared by 4 bases and J by 4 bases, with 16 bases between. Germline CDR1 is SQVTM and CDR2 is ANQGSEA. The CDR3 DNA reads as TGCAGCGTTGCAAAGGACAGCTCCTTCTATGGCTACACCTTC. Translating it yields CSVAKDSSFYGYTF.

This clonotype was recorded many times. The chain uses TRBV5-6 and TRBJ2-2; D gene ambiguous. CDR1 and CDR2 from the germline V gene are SGHDT and YYEEEE. Trimming shortened V by 0 bases and J by 4 bases, and 19 bases separated the two germline ends. The CDR3 spans 18 residues. The CDR3 is CASSLDSLDALFTGELFF. The CDR3 coding sequence is TGTGCCAGCAGCTTGGACTCCCTGGACGCCTTATTCACCGGGGAGCTGTTTTTT.

This clonotype was picked up a small number of times. The chain is built from TRBV29-1 and TRBJ2-7; 11 bases line up with TRBD1. The germline V gene has CDR1 SQVTM and CDR2 ANQGSEA. The CDR3 length is 12 residues. The V gene end was trimmed by 7 bases and the J gene end by 7 bases; junction bases not matched to a gene: 6. In nucleotides, the CDR3 is TGCAGCGCCCGGACAGGGGGCGGGGAGCAGTACTTC. This encodes CSARTGGGEQYF.

This clonotype came up many times. J is TRBJ1-5 and V is TRBV20-1; maybe TRBD1 (6 bases). The germline CDR1 and CDR2 sequences are DFQATT and SNEGSKA (reference sequence). V lost 3 bases, J lost 1 base, and 16 bases lay in between. The CDR3 extends over 16 amino acids. CDR3 nucleotide sequence: TGCAGTGCTAGGGGGGGCGTCCGAGCGAGCAATCAGCCCCAGCATTTT. Translated: CSARGGVRASNQPQHF.

This clonotype was seen ten or more times. The gene calls are TRBV27 and TRBJ1-3; TRBD1 might be the D (6 bases). The CDR3 contains 14 residues. Looked up from germline, CDR1 is MNHEY and CDR2 is SMNVEV (reference sequence). V lost 2 bases and J lost 2, with 7 bases in between. The CDR3 loop is CASSLRGAGNTIYF. The CDR3 nucleotides are TGTGCCAGCAGTTTAAGGGGGGCTGGAAACACCATATATTTT.

This clonotype was seen at least ten times. The V call is TRBV6-1, the J call TRBJ2-7; 7 bases fit TRBD1. The CDR3 contains 13 residues. J was trimmed by 3 bases and V by 4 bases; bases with no gene match: 3. Germline lookup yields CDR1 MNHNS and CDR2 SASEGT. CDR3 residues: CASSGGQNYEQYF. CDR3 nucleotides: TGTGCCAGCAGTGGGGGACAGAACTACGAGCAGTACTTC.

This clonotype came up many times. The chain joins TRBV7-2 to TRBJ1-5, with D uncertain. This CDR3 comprises 13 residues. Between the trimmed V and J ends, which lost 5 bases and 3 bases, there was a span of 8 bases. The germline V gene has CDR1 SGHTA and CDR2 FQGNSA. The CDR3 loop is CASSHGTNQPQHF. The CDR3 region has the DNA TGTGCCAGCAGCCATGGCACCAATCAGCCCCAGCATTTT.

This clonotype was counted only a few times. The gene calls are TRBV11-2 and TRBJ2-5; no firm D call. The CDR3 spans 15 residues. The V and J ends lost 4 bases and 5 bases respectively, with 17 bases between them. Germline V gives CDR1 SGHAT, CDR2 FQNNGV. CDR3 amino acids: CASSYTTNKRETQYF. The CDR3 DNA follows: TGTGCCAGCAGCTACACGACCAATAAAAGGGAGACCCAGTACTTC.

In this sample, this clonotype turned up many times. The rearrangement links TRBV6-5 to TRBJ1-1; no reliable D call. The CDR3 spans 17 residues. Germline CDR1 MNHEY, CDR2 SVGAGI. V was trimmed by 2 bases and J by 5 bases, leaving 21 bases between them. CDR3 in amino acids: CASSYIPMASRVTEAFF. DNA of the CDR3: TGTGCCAGCAGTTACATCCCGATGGCCTCTCGGGTGACTGAAGCTTTCTTT.

This clonotype has at least ten counts. DNA for the CDR3: TGTGCCAGCAGCCCCCTGACAGGCGTCCTGGAGACCCAGTACTTC. Its translation: CASSPLTGVLETQYF. The genes are TRBV9 and TRBJ2-5; possibly TRBD1 for D (6 bases). The ends were cut back, 4 bases at V and 5 bases at J, with 18 bases in the middle. This CDR3 has 15 amino acids. Germline V CDR1 and CDR2: SGDLS, YYNGEE.